Listed below are T cell receptor beta chains from one sample, sequenced in a study of somatic mutations in cytotoxic T cells in rheumatoid arthritis. Sequencing was performed with immunoSEQ multiplex PCR; in TCRdb, only in-frame clones are kept and a portion is missing. The repertoire holds about 19,000 clones, with approximately 81% as singletons. The sequenced material came from CD8+ T cells sorted from blood. These receptors came from a woman aged 40 to 50 with rheumatoid arthritis. CDR3s include the opening cysteine and the closing phenylalanine or tryptophan. Fields, in order: D gene, clone size, J gene, V gene, CDR3 protein, CDR3 DNA. The D gene is left open where the match is weak. Clone size is stated in some rows and not others, as once, few, many or a class when expanded.

>TRBD2|-|TRBJ2-1|TRBV4-1
CASSQSLTGLAGDEQFF
TGCGCCAGCAGCCAAAGTCTGACGGGACTAGCGGGAGATGAGCAGTTCTTC
>TRBD1|-|TRBJ2-7|TRBV5-6
CASSLAGQSSYEQYF
TGTGCCAGCAGCTTGGCGGGACAGAGTTCCTACGAGCAGTACTTC
>TRBD2|-|TRBJ2-5|TRBV2
CASSEGEGGETQYF
TGTGCCAGCAGTGAAGGGGAGGGAGGAGAGACCCAGTACTTC
>TRBD2|-|TRBJ2-7|TRBV4-1
CASSLTSGSYEQYF
TGCGCCAGCAGCCTGACTAGCGGGTCCTACGAGCAGTACTTC
>TRBD1|-|TRBJ1-1|TRBV9
CASSARTGVRAFF
TGTGCCAGCAGCGCCAGAACAGGGGTTCGAGCTTTCTTT
>TRBD1|-|TRBJ2-7|TRBV2
CAIPMSRQGTYEQYF
TGTGCCATCCCCATGAGTCGACAGGGTACCTACGAGCAGTACTTC
>TRBD1|once|TRBJ1-5|TRBV2
CASKTGWDQPQHF
TGTGCCAGTAAGACAGGGTGGGATCAGCCCCAGCATTTT
>-|few|TRBJ2-3|TRBV5-1
CASSSRLAADTQYF
TGCGCCAGCAGCTCCCGTTTAGCAGCAGATACGCAGTATTTT
>TRBD2|-|TRBJ2-3|TRBV2
CASSSGALDSDTQYF
TGTGCCAGCAGTAGCGGGGCTCTAGATTCAGATACGCAGTATTTT
>TRBD2|-|TRBJ2-1|TRBV5-6
CASSLAGGRSNEQFF
TGTGCCAGCAGCTTGGCGGGAGGTAGGTCCAATGAGCAGTTCTTC
>-|-|TRBJ1-2|TRBV5-1
CASSLEPGINYGYTF
TGCGCCAGCAGCTTGGAGCCAGGGATAAACTATGGCTACACCTTC
>TRBD1|-|TRBJ1-1|TRBV5-6
CASIQQGSLEAFF
TGTGCCAGCATCCAACAGGGGAGTCTAGAAGCTTTCTTT
>TRBD1|-|TRBJ2-2|TRBV4-1
CASSLLPAGQGPGELFF
TGCGCCAGCAGCCTTCTCCCGGCGGGACAGGGACCCGGGGAGCTGTTTTTT
>-|-|TRBJ1-1|TRBV7-2
CASSLTDYEAFF
TGTGCCAGCAGCCTGACGGACTATGAAGCTTTCTTT
>TRBD2|once|TRBJ2-3|TRBV5-4
CASSSGASGGASTDTQYF
TGTGCCAGCAGCTCGGGGGCTAGCGGGGGGGCTAGCACAGATACGCAGTATTTT
>TRBD2|-|TRBJ2-2|TRBV11-2
CASRAGGGYTGELFF
TGTGCCAGCCGAGCGGGAGGGGGGTACACCGGGGAGCTGTTTTTT
>-|-|TRBJ2-5|TRBV5-1
CASSSGLSETQYF
TGCGCCAGCAGCTCCGGACTGTCGGAGACCCAGTACTTC
>-|-|TRBJ1-5|TRBV6-6
CATNYVIGQPQHF
TGTGCCACCAATTATGTCATCGGTCAGCCCCAGCATTTT
>TRBD1|-|TRBJ2-3|TRBV5-1
CASSSLGQGTLTDTQYF
TGCGCCAGCAGCTCACTAGGACAGGGGACCCTCACAGATACGCAGTATTTT
>TRBD2|-|TRBJ2-3|TRBV4-1
CASSQDRGGTDTQYF
TGTGCCAGCAGCCAAGATCGGGGGGGCACAGATACGCAGTATTTT
>TRBD2|-|TRBJ2-5|TRBV7-9
CASVASGVDQETQYF
TGTGCCAGCGTAGCTAGCGGGGTGGATCAAGAGACCCAGTACTTC
>TRBD1|-|TRBJ2-2|TRBV5-1
CASTSDRGSTNTGELFF
TGCGCCAGCACCTCCGACAGGGGGTCGACGAACACCGGGGAGCTGTTTTTT
>TRBD2|-|TRBJ2-1|TRBV11-2
CASSTGGNEQFF
TGTGCCAGCAGCACGGGGGGCAATGAGCAGTTCTTC